This TCR beta chain was identified in a study of PD-1 blockade in classical Hodgkin lymphoma. The study, taken as a whole, reports: Patients were excluded if nivolumab began under 1 year after ASCT (the autologous transplant). The drivers behind the repertoire differences, possibly disease activity or prior therapy, remain undefined. Newly diagnosed patients were reported to start with lower TCR diversity than healthy donors.

Time point described: cycle 4 day 1 (C4D1), after five to seven weeks of nivolumab. Brentuximab vedotin exposure varied, and every patient relapsed after autologous stem cell transplantation. This clone has just one count. Its target is unknown. Only in-frame clones appear in the TCRdb table, and some are missing; sequencing was by immunoSEQ multiplex PCR. Of about 96,000 clones in the sample, 90% to 95% were seen once. The ends lost 3 bases at V and 3 bases at J; junction bases unmatched: 6. CDR3 length: 16 amino acids. Per germline, CDR1 SGHRS and CDR2 YFSETQ. The receptor's source is a human donor with classical Hodgkin lymphoma. Sequenced here: peripheral blood mononuclear cells (PBMCs), sampled before the fourth cycle of nivolumab. V is TRBV5-1 and J is TRBJ1-6; 7 bases align to TRBD1. The CDR3 spells CASSSLDRNYNSPLHF. CDR3 DNA sequence: TGCGCCAGCAGCTCTTTGGACAGGAACTATAATTCACCCCTCCACTTT.